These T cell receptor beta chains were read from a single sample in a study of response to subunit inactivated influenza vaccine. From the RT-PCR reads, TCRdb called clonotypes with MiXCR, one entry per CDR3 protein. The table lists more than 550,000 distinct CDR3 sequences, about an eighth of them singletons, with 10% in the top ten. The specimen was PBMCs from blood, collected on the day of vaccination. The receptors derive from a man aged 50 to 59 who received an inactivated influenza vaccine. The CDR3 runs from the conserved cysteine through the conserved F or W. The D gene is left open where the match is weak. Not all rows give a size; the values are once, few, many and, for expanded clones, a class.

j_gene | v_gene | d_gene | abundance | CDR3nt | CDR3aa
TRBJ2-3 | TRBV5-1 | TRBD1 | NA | TGCGCCAGCAGCTCGGGGACAGCGGCTACGCAGTATTTT | CASSSGTAATQYF
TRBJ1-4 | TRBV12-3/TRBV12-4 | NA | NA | TGTGCCAGCAGTCCTAGGACAGCTGGCGAAAAACTGTTTTTT | CASSPRTAGEKLFF
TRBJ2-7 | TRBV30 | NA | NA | TGTGCCTGGAGTGTACCCTATGCAGGTCCCAAGCAGTACTTC | CAWSVPYAGPKQYF
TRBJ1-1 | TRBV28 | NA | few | TGTGCCAGCATCCGGGGGTGGTCCACTGAAGCTTTCTTT | CASIRGWSTEAFF
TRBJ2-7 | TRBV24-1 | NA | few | TGTGCCACCAGTGTTGTCCAAGAGCAGTACTTC | CATSVVQEQYF
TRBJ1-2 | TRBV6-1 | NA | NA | TGTGCCAGCAGCCCTAGAAATATGGGGAAATATGGCTACACCTTC | CASSPRNMGKYGYTF
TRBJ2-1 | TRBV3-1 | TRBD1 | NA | TGTACCAGCAGCCGGGACAGGTACAATGAGCAGTTCTTC | CTSSRDRYNEQFF
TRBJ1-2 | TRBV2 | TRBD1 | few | TGTGCCAGTCTACAGGGGCTGCATGGCTACACCTTC | CASLQGLHGYTF
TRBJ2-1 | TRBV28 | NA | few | TGTGCCAGCAGAATCAGGGGGGTCGCCTACAATGAGCAGTTCTTC | CASRIRGVAYNEQFF
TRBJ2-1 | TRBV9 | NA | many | TGTGCCAGCAGCGTAGGGATAGCATTTAACAATGAGCAGTTCTTC | CASSVGIAFNNEQFF
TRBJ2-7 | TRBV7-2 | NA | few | TGTGCCAGCAGCGTGAGGAGGAGCTCCTACGAGCAGTACTTC | CASSVRRSSYEQYF
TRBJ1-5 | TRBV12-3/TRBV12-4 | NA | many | TGTGCCAGCAGTTTAGGAGGTCAGCCCCAGCATTTT | CASSLGGQPQHF
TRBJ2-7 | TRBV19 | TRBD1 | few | TGTGCCAGTAGTTTCCTCGGGACAGCCCCCTACGAGCAGTACTTC | CASSFLGTAPYEQYF
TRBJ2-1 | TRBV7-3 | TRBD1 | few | TGTGCCAGCAGCTTCACCGGGACAGGCCCACCGTACAATGAGCAGTTCTTC | CASSFTGTGPPYNEQFF
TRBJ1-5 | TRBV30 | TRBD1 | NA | TGTGCCTGGAGTGCAGGGGGCTTCAATCAGCCCCAGCATTTT | CAWSAGGFNQPQHF
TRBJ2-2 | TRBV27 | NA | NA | TGTGCCAGCAGTTTAATCCCGACCGGGGAGCTGTTTTTT | CASSLIPTGELFF
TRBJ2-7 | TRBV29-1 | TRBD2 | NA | TGCAGCGTTTCGGGTGATATGACTAGCGGGAGCTCCTACGAGCAGTACTTC | CSVSGDMTSGSSYEQYF
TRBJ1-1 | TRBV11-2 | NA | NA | TGTGCCAGCAGCGTAGGAGGGTCCTACACTGAAGCTTTCTTT | CASSVGGSYTEAFF
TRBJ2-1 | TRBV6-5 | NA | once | TGTGCCAGCAGTTACTCGGGCAGGGGATACAATGAGCAGTTCTTC | CASSYSGRGYNEQFF
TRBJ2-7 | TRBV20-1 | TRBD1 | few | TGCAGTGCAGACCCCGGGACAGGGGTTCGCGAGCAGTACTTC | CSADPGTGVREQYF
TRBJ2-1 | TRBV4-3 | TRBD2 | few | TGCGCCAGCAGCCCCTCCCACCTAGCGGCCTACAATGAGCAGTTCTTC | CASSPSHLAAYNEQFF
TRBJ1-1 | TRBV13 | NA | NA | TGTGCCAGCAGCTTACAGGGGCGGAGGACTGAAGCTTTCTTT | CASSLQGRRTEAFF
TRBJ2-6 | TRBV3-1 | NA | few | TGTGCCAGCAGCCAAGCCCGGGTGGGGTCCCCCGTCCTGACTTTC | CASSQARVGSPVLTF
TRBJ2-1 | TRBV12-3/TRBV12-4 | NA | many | TGTGCCAGCAGTTCAGGGGGGGTCCTCTACAATGAGCAGTTCTTC | CASSSGGVLYNEQFF
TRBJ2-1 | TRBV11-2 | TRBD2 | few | TGTGCCAGCAGCAAATGGACTAGCGGGAGATACAATGAGCAGTTCTTC | CASSKWTSGRYNEQFF
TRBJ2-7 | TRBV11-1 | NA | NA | TGTGCCAGCAGCTCCCGGGCGGGAACCAAAACCCGGGTCTCATACGAGCAGTACTTC | CASSSRAGTKTRVSYEQYF
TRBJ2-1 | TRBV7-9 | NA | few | TGTGCCAGCAGCCTCAGCTCCCCCCGGGACAATGAGCAGTTCTTC | CASSLSSPRDNEQFF
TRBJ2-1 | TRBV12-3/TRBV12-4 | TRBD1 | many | TGTGCCAGCAGTCCCCGGGACAGGGGTTACAATGAGCAGTTCTTC | CASSPRDRGYNEQFF
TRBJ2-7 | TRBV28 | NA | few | TGTGCCAGCAGGTCGCCGGTGTCCTACGAGCAGTACTTC | CASRSPVSYEQYF
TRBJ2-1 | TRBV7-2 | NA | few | TGTGCCAGCAGCTGGACGAAGTACAATGAGCAGTTCTTC | CASSWTKYNEQFF
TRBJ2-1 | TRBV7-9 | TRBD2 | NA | TGTGCCAGCAGCTTATCGGGGGGACCCTTCGATGAGCAGTTCTTC | CASSLSGGPFDEQFF
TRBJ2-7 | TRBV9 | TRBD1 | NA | TGTGCCAGCAGTCCGACAGGGGGTATAAACTACGAGCAGTACTTC | CASSPTGGINYEQYF
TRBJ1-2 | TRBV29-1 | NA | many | TGCAGCGTTGTGAGGCAGGCAGCTAACTATGGCTACACCTTC | CSVVRQAANYGYTF
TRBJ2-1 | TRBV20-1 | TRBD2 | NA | TGCAGTGCTAGAGATCTTTACGGGGGGGCCTGGAATGAGCAGTTCTTC | CSARDLYGGAWNEQFF
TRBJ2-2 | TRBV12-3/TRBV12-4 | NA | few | TGTGCCAGCAGTTTGCACAGCAGTACCGGGGAGCTGTTTTTT | CASSLHSSTGELFF
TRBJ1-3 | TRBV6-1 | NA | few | TGTGCCAGCAGTGAAGGAGGGTCCAGGGCGAACACCATATATTTT | CASSEGGSRANTIYF
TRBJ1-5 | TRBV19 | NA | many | TGTGCCAGTAGGACCGGGGGGGTTCAGCCCCAGCATTTT | CASRTGGVQPQHF
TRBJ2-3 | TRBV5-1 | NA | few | TGCGCCAGCAGCTTGGGGCAGGGACACACAGATACGCAGTATTTT | CASSLGQGHTDTQYF
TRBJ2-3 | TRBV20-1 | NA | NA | TGCAGTGCTAGCCAGATTGGAGGTACAGATACGCAGTATTTT | CSASQIGGTDTQYF
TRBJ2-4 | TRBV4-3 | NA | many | TGCGCCAGCAGCCAAGATCTGGGGGCGAACATTCAGTACTTC | CASSQDLGANIQYF
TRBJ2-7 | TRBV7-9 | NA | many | TGTGCCAGCGGTCGTGAGGTCTACTACGAGCAGTACTTC | CASGREVYYEQYF
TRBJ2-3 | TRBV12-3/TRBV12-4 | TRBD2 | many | TGTGCCAGCAGTTACCGACTACCTGGGGGAGGGAATACGCAGTATTTT | CASSYRLPGGGNTQYF
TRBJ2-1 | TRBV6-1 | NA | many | TGTGCCAGCAGTCGGAATTACAATGAGCAGTTCTTC | CASSRNYNEQFF
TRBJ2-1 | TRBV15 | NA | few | TGTGCCACCAGTAGCTCCTACAATGAGCAGTTCTTC | CATSSSYNEQFF
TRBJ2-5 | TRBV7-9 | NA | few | TGTGCCAGCAGCTACCTTGGCGAGACCCAGTACTTC | CASSYLGETQYF
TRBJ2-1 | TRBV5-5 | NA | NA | TGTGCCAGCAGCTACTACAGGTCAGATGAGCAGTTCTTC | CASSYYRSDEQFF
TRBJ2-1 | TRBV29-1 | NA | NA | TGCAGCTCACGGGACGGTTCCTACAATGAGCAGTTCTTC | CSSRDGSYNEQFF
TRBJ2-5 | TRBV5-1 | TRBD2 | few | TGCGCCAGCAGCAAGGGACTAGCGGGAGGAGGGGTGGAGACCCAGTACTTC | CASSKGLAGGGVETQYF
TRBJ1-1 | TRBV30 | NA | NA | TGTGCCTGGAGCAGAGGGAGTAACACTGAAGCTTTCTTT | CAWSRGSNTEAFF
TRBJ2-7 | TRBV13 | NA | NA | TGTGCCAGCAGCTCCACAAAGAACCTCTTCAGAAGCTCCTACGAGCAGTACTTC | CASSSTKNLFRSSYEQYF
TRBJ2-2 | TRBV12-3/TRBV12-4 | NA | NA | TGTGCCAGCACCCCGGACAGACACACCGGGGAGCTGTTTTTT | CASTPDRHTGELFF
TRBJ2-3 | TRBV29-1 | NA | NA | TGCAGCGTTGAAGGACAGTTTTCCGTCACAGATACGCAGTATTTT | CSVEGQFSVTDTQYF
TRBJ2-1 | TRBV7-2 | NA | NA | TGTGCCAGCAGCTTAGCGGTGGAAGAGACCCAGTTCTTC | CASSLAVEETQFF
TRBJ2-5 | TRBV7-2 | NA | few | TGTGCCAGCAGCTTGGGGTTTGAGACCCAGTACTTC | CASSLGFETQYF
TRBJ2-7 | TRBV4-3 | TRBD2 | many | TGCGCCAGCAGCCAAGTTGGGACTAGCGCCGAGCAGTACTTC | CASSQVGTSAEQYF